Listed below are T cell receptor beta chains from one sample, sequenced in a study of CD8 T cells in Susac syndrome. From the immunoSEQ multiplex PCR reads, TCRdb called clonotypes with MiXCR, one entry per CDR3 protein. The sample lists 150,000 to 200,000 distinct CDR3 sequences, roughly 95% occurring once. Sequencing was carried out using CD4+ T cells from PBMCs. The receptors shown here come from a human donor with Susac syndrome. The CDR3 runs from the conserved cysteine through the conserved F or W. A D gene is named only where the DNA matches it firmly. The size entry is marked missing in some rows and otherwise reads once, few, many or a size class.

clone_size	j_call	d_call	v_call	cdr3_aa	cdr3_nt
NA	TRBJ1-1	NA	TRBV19	CASSIVGQGSMNTEAFF	TGTGCCAGTAGTATAGTGGGGCAGGGCTCCATGAACACTGAAGCTTTCTTT
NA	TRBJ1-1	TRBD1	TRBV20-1	CSARALTRTGQAFF	TGCAGTGCTAGAGCCCTGACCCGGACAGGGCAAGCTTTCTTT
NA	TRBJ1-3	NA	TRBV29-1	CSVTGKSGNTIYF	TGCAGCGTTACAGGGAAGTCTGGAAACACCATATATTTT
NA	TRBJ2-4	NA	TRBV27	CAGRTFWCVFFKNIQYF	TGTGCCGGACGGACTTTTTGGTGCGTGTTCTTCAAAAACATTCAGTACTTC
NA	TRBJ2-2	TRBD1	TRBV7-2	CASSVDRGTGELFF	TGTGCCAGCAGCGTCGACAGGGGCACCGGGGAGCTGTTTTTT
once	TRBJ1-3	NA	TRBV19	CASSTTRTDSENTIYF	TGTGCCAGTAGTACAACGAGAACAGATTCGGAAAACACCATATATTTT
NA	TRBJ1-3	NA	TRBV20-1	CSADTGSGNTIYF	TGCAGTGCTGACACAGGGTCTGGAAACACCATATATTTT
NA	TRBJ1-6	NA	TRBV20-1	CSARIAGTSYNSPLHF	TGCAGTGCTAGAATAGCAGGGACCTCCTATAATTCACCCCTCCACTTT
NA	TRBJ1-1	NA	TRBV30	CAWSGSGGAEAFF	TGTGCCTGGAGCGGTTCCGGGGGGGCTGAAGCTTTCTTT
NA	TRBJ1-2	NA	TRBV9	CASSLSTDTYYGYTF	TGTGCCAGCAGCCTGTCCACAGATACATACTATGGCTACACCTTC
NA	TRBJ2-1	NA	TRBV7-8	CASRSDPGSYNEQFF	TGTGCCAGCAGATCGGACCCCGGGAGCTACAATGAGCAGTTCTTC
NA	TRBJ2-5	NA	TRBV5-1	CASSLAPLGGETQYF	TGCGCCAGCAGCTTGGCACCCCTGGGAGGAGAGACCCAGTACTTC
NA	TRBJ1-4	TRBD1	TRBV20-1	CSGQGNEKLFF	TGCAGTGGACAGGGCAATGAAAAACTGTTTTTT
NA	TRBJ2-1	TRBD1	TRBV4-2	CASSQGQGAGFNEQFF	TGTGCCAGCAGCCAGGGACAGGGGGCAGGTTTCAATGAGCAGTTCTTC
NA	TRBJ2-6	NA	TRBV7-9	CASSLPQGPGANVLTF	TGTGCCAGCAGCTTACCACAGGGTCCCGGGGCCAACGTCCTGACTTTC
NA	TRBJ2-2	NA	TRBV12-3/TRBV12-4	CASSFPHGELFF	TGTGCCAGCAGTTTTCCCCACGGGGAGCTGTTTTTT
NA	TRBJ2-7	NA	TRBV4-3	CASSQESGAYEQYF	TGCGCCAGCAGCCAAGAGTCAGGGGCCTACGAGCAGTACTTC
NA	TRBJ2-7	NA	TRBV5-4	CASTKGGGSEQYF	TGTGCCAGCACCAAGGGAGGGGGAAGCGAGCAGTACTTC
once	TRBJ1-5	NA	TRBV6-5	CASRPDRTGQPQHF	TGTGCCAGCAGGCCCGACAGGACGGGGCAGCCCCAGCATTTT
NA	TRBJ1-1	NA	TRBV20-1	CSATGRGGTEAFF	TGCAGTGCTACCGGCAGGGGTGGTACTGAAGCTTTCTTT
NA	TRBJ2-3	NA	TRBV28	CASSATSTDTQYF	TGTGCCAGCAGCGCGACTAGCACAGATACGCAGTATTTT
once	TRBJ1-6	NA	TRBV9	CASSVAGGREDSPLHF	TGTGCCAGCAGCGTAGCCGGGGGCAGGGAGGATTCACCCCTCCACTTT
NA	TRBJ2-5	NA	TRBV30	CAWRESGTQETQYF	TGTGCCTGGAGAGAATCCGGGACTCAAGAGACCCAGTACTTC
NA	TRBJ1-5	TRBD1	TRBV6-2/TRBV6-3	CASSFHGQGRGNQPQHF	TGTGCCAGCAGTTTCCACGGACAGGGTCGGGGCAATCAGCCCCAGCATTTT
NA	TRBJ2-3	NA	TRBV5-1	CASSFEGSGTSDTQYF	TGCGCCAGCAGCTTTGAAGGTAGCGGAACATCGGATACGCAGTATTTT
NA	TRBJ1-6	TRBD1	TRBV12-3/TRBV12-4	CASSQVRQGTSLHF	TGTGCCAGCAGTCAGGTCCGACAGGGGACCTCTCTCCACTTT
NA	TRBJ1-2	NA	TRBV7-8	CASSLNDNPYGYTF	TGTGCCAGCAGCCTAAACGACAACCCCTACGGCTACACCTTC
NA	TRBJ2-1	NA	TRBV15	CATSRSKTGYNEQFF	TGTGCCACCAGCAGATCGAAGACTGGGTACAATGAGCAGTTCTTC
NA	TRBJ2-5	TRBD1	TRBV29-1	CSVGQGAVETQYF	TGCAGCGTGGGGCAGGGGGCTGTCGAGACCCAGTACTTC
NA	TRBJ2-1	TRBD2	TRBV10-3	CAIAGLAARNEQFF	TGTGCCATCGCCGGACTAGCGGCTCGCAATGAGCAGTTCTTC
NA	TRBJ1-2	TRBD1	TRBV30	CAWSREQGARGYTF	TGTGCCTGGAGTCGAGAACAGGGGGCGCGGGGCTACACCTTC
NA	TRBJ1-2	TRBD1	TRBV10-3	CAISQTGDSYGYTF	TGTGCCATCAGTCAGACAGGGGATAGCTATGGCTACACCTTC
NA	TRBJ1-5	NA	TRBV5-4	CASSQAGVRQPQHF	TGTGCCAGCAGCCAAGCAGGGGTAAGACAGCCCCAGCATTTT
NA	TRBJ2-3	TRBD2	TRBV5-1	CASNPQPGTSGTDTQYF	TGCGCCAGCAACCCTCAGCCCGGGACTAGCGGCACAGATACGCAGTATTTT
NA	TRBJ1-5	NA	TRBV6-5	CASSSQGGYEYSNQPQHF	TGTGCCAGCAGTTCCCAGGGAGGATATGAGTATAGCAATCAGCCCCAGCATTTT
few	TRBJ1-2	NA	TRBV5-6	CASSLVSYGYTF	TGTGCCAGCAGCTTGGTCTCCTATGGCTACACCTTC
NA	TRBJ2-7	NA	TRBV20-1	CSARDLSSYEQYF	TGCAGTGCTAGAGACCTGAGCTCCTACGAGCAGTACTTC
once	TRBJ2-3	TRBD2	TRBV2	CASTTLAGGVEYF	TGTGCCAGCACTACCTTAGCGGGGGGGGTAGAGTATTTT
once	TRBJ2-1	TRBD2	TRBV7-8	CASSFTRLAGGHEQFF	TGTGCCAGCAGTTTTACTAGACTAGCGGGGGGGCATGAGCAGTTCTTC
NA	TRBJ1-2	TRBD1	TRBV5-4	CASSLAGGGGDGYTF	TGTGCCAGCAGCTTGGCCGGAGGAGGGGGCGATGGCTACACCTTC
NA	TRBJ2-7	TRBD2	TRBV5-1	CASRQLAGRAYEQYF	TGCGCCAGCAGACAACTAGCGGGGAGAGCTTACGAGCAGTACTTC